A selection of T cell receptor beta chains follows, all from one sample in a study of regulatory T cells in long-lasting Graves disease. TCRdb re-called the multiplex PCR reads through MiXCR, storing one row per CDR3 protein. Of 400,000 to 450,000 distinct CDR3 sequences in the sample, 14% to 15% were seen once. These data are also associated with another study on T cells in Graves' hyperthyroidism and ophthalmopathy.

Sequenced here: peripheral blood mononuclear cells (PBMCs), sampled at new diagnosis, from a patient treated with antithyroid drugs. The receptors stem from a woman younger than 45 with Graves disease. CDR3s include the opening cysteine and the closing phenylalanine or tryptophan. Fields, in order: clone size, V gene, J gene, D gene, CDR3 DNA, CDR3 protein. A D gene is named only where the DNA matches it firmly. Rows may omit the clone size; those that give it use once, few, many or a size class.

many	TRBV7-9	TRBJ2-7	-	TGTGCCAGCAGCCCCACATCTTCTGAGCAGTACTTC	CASSPTSSEQYF
-	TRBV30	TRBJ1-1	-	TGTGCCTGGAGCGCGGGGGCCACTGAAGCTTTCTTT	CAWSAGATEAFF
-	TRBV27	TRBJ1-6	TRBD1	TGTGCCAGCAGACTCCAACAGGGGCCTAATTCACCCCTCCACTTT	CASRLQQGPNSPLHF
many	TRBV20-1	TRBJ2-3	-	TGCAGTGCTAGGAGGGTTGGGGGCTGGGCAGATACGCAGTATTTT	CSARRVGGWADTQYF
few	TRBV7-9	TRBJ2-1	-	TGTGCCAGCAGCTCTTGGAGCGTTGAGCAGTTCTTC	CASSSWSVEQFF
few	TRBV20-1	TRBJ2-7	TRBD1	TGCAGTGCTCAACAGGGGGAGAACTACGAGCAGTACTTC	CSAQQGENYEQYF
many	TRBV2	TRBJ2-7	-	TGTGCCAGCAGCGCGGGACCGCCCTCCTACGAGCAGTACTTC	CASSAGPPSYEQYF
few	TRBV7-9	TRBJ1-4	TRBD1	TGTGCCAGCAGCTTAGATGGACAGGGGTATGAAAAACTGTTTTTT	CASSLDGQGYEKLFF
few	TRBV12-5	TRBJ1-2	TRBD1	TGTGCTAGTGTCCAGGGGGGCGTTAACTATGGCTACACCTTC	CASVQGGVNYGYTF
-	TRBV19	TRBJ1-5	-	TGTGCCAGTACTCGGGCGGGGGGGGGCAATCAGCCCCAGCATTTT	CASTRAGGGNQPQHF
many	TRBV6-1	TRBJ1-3	-	TGTGCCAGCAGTGAAGCGATGGGCGGAAACACCATATATTTT	CASSEAMGGNTIYF
many	TRBV29-1	TRBJ1-3	TRBD1	TGCAGCGTTGAGGGGACAGGGATGGCTGGAAACACCATATATTTT	CSVEGTGMAGNTIYF
few	TRBV5-1	TRBJ2-1	TRBD2	TGCGCCAGCAGCGCGAGACTAGCGTGGAATGAGCAGTTCTTC	CASSARLAWNEQFF
many	TRBV5-1	TRBJ1-1	-	TGCGCCAGCAGCTTGGGGACGCTGGCCTTGAACACTGAAGCTTTCTTT	CASSLGTLALNTEAFF
many	TRBV6-1	TRBJ2-7	-	TGTGCCAGCAGCCGCCCCCTCTCCTACGAGCAGTACTTC	CASSRPLSYEQYF
many	TRBV2	TRBJ2-2	-	TGTGCCAGCAGTGAAGCGGGAGACCCGGGACCCAACACCGGGGAGCTGTTTTTT	CASSEAGDPGPNTGELFF
few	TRBV6-1	TRBJ1-5	-	TGTGCCAGTCGATGGATCAATCAGCCCCAGCATTTT	CASRWINQPQHF
-	TRBV7-8	TRBJ2-2	-	TGTGCCAGCGTTGGGCTAGTGGGGGGTACCGGGGAGCTGTTTTTT	CASVGLVGGTGELFF
many	TRBV29-1	TRBJ2-7	-	TGCAGCGTTCGAACATCCTACGAGCAGTACTTC	CSVRTSYEQYF
few	TRBV15	TRBJ2-1	-	TGTGCCACCAGCAGAGAGACCTACAATGAGCAGTTCTTC	CATSRETYNEQFF
many	TRBV11-2	TRBJ1-2	-	TGTGCCAGCAGCTTTCCGACCGGGACCAACTATGGCTACACCTTC	CASSFPTGTNYGYTF
many	TRBV6-1	TRBJ1-5	-	TGTGCCAGCAGAACGACTAGCAATCAGCCCCAGCATTTT	CASRTTSNQPQHF
-	TRBV10-3	TRBJ2-5	TRBD2	TGTGCCATCACGGCTAGCGGGTTACAAGAGACCCAGTACTTC	CAITASGLQETQYF
many	TRBV12-3/TRBV12-4	TRBJ2-3	TRBD2	TGTGCCAGCAGTTCCGGACTAGCGGGAGGGGATCGAGATACGCAGTATTTT	CASSSGLAGGDRDTQYF
-	TRBV20-1	TRBJ2-7	-	TGCAGTGCTAGAGATCCCGGGACCTACGAGCAGTACTTC	CSARDPGTYEQYF
many	TRBV28	TRBJ2-1	-	TGTGCCAGCAGTTTTGGCAGCGACAATGAGCAGTTCTTC	CASSFGSDNEQFF
many	TRBV18	TRBJ1-1	-	TGTGCCAGCTCACTAGACAGTGGGACTGAAGCTTTCTTT	CASSLDSGTEAFF
few	TRBV20-1	TRBJ2-1	TRBD2	TGCAGTGCTAGACCCGGGACTAGCGGATACAATGAGCAGTTCTTC	CSARPGTSGYNEQFF
few	TRBV2	TRBJ1-1	-	TGTGCCAGCACTACGAACACTGAAGCTTTCTTT	CASTTNTEAFF
few	TRBV6-5	TRBJ1-2	TRBD1	TGTGCCAGCAGTTCGGACAGGTTAGACTATGGCTACACCTTC	CASSSDRLDYGYTF
-	TRBV19	TRBJ2-6	-	TGTGCCAGTACACAGAGGCTCTCCTCTGGGGCCAACGTCCTGACTTTC	CASTQRLSSGANVLTF
many	TRBV7-2	TRBJ2-3	-	TGTGCCAGCAGCTTAGCGGGTTCGGGGCAGTATTTT	CASSLAGSGQYF
many	TRBV2	TRBJ2-1	-	TGTGCCAGCAGTGAATACCCGTTGAGCTCCTACAATGAGCAGTTCTTC	CASSEYPLSSYNEQFF
many	TRBV6-1	TRBJ2-7	-	TGTGCCAGCAGTGAGACCAGGGGGCGGGAGGACCACGAGCAGTACTTC	CASSETRGREDHEQYF
many	TRBV24-1	TRBJ2-1	-	TGTGCCACCAGTGATTTCTACAATGAGCAGTTCTTC	CATSDFYNEQFF
many	TRBV28	TRBJ2-1	TRBD2	TGTGCCAGCAGTTTGGGACTAGCGGGAGGCCGTAGCTCCTACAATGAGCAGTTCTTC	CASSLGLAGGRSSYNEQFF
few	TRBV19	TRBJ1-2	-	TGTGCCAGTAGTACCGCGGCGGCAGGGGTGAACTATGGCTACACCTTC	CASSTAAAGVNYGYTF
many	TRBV12-3/TRBV12-4	TRBJ1-3	-	TGTGCCAGCAGTTCTCGTCCGCGGGGAAACACCATATATTTT	CASSSRPRGNTIYF
many	TRBV28	TRBJ2-3	TRBD1	TGTGCCAGCACCCCCCAGCGGGCAGGGGGCGCAGATACGCAGTATTTT	CASTPQRAGGADTQYF
many	TRBV2	TRBJ2-3	-	TGTGCCAGCAGAGCCCTTCCAGGGGGCACAGATACGCAGTATTTT	CASRALPGGTDTQYF
-	TRBV7-6	TRBJ2-1	TRBD2	TGTGCCACCCGAGGGACTAGCGCAGGCAATGAGCAGTTCTTC	CATRGTSAGNEQFF
many	TRBV5-1	TRBJ2-1	TRBD2	TGCGCCAGCCGGCCGGGACTAGCGGGAGGACTCTTCAATGAGCAGTTCTTC	CASRPGLAGGLFNEQFF
-	TRBV30	TRBJ2-3	-	TGTGCCTGGGGGTTTCTCGGGGATACGCAGTATTTT	CAWGFLGDTQYF
few	TRBV4-1	TRBJ2-1	TRBD2	TGCGCCAGCAGCCAAGAGAGGACTAGCGGATACAATGAGCAGTTCTTC	CASSQERTSGYNEQFF
many	TRBV19	TRBJ2-1	-	TGTGCCAGTAGGGCCGGCGGGGTGGGCTACAATGAGCAGTTCTTC	CASRAGGVGYNEQFF
few	TRBV7-3	TRBJ1-2	TRBD1	TGTGCCAGCAGCTTCGGGACAGGGGCCAACTATGGCTACACCTTC	CASSFGTGANYGYTF
-	TRBV6-1	TRBJ1-2	-	TGTGCCAGCCCTCTTAGCACAGGGATCGGTGGCTACACCTTC	CASPLSTGIGGYTF
-	TRBV7-2	TRBJ2-1	-	TGTGCCAGCAGCTTAGCAGAGCCGCACGTGCAGTTCTTC	CASSLAEPHVQFF
many	TRBV7-9	TRBJ1-1	TRBD1	TGTGCCAGCAGCCCCTCAGGGACAGGGGGGAACACTGAAGCTTTCTTT	CASSPSGTGGNTEAFF
many	TRBV2	TRBJ1-1	TRBD1	TGTGCCAGCAGAAGGACAGGGGGCATGAACACTGAAGCTTTCTTT	CASRRTGGMNTEAFF
many	TRBV20-1	TRBJ2-7	-	TGCAGTGCTAGTCAACAGGGTGACGAGCAGTACTTC	CSASQQGDEQYF
many	TRBV20-1	TRBJ2-7	-	TGCAGTGCTAGACTCTACGAGCAGTACTTC	CSARLYEQYF
many	TRBV4-1	TRBJ1-3	-	TGCGCCAGCAGCCAAGGAACCGGAAACACCATATATTTT	CASSQGTGNTIYF
many	TRBV11-2	TRBJ2-5	-	TGTGCCAGCAGCCAGGGCCAGCGAAGGGAGACCCAGTACTTC	CASSQGQRRETQYF
many	TRBV7-9	TRBJ2-1	-	TGTGCCAGCAGCTTAGGCCCCGCAACGGAGCAGTTCTTC	CASSLGPATEQFF
many	TRBV20-1	TRBJ2-3	-	TGCAGTGCTAGAGGAAAAAGTGGCGGGATAGGGGCAGATACGCAGTATTTT	CSARGKSGGIGADTQYF
-	TRBV24-1	TRBJ2-6	-	TGTGCCACCAGTGATGACTCTGGGGCCAACGTCCTGACTTTC	CATSDDSGANVLTF
many	TRBV24-1	TRBJ2-1	TRBD1	TGTGCCACCTCTAGGACAGGGCAAAACAATGAGCAGTTCTTC	CATSRTGQNNEQFF
many	TRBV7-2	TRBJ2-5	TRBD2	TGTGCCAGCAGCCCCACGCGACTAGCGGTGCGGGAGACCCAGTACTTC	CASSPTRLAVRETQYF
-	TRBV9	TRBJ2-7	-	TGTGCCAGCAGCGTCGCATCCTCCCCGGCCGGCGAGCAGTACTTC	CASSVASSPAGEQYF